The 19 T cell receptor beta chains reported below all come from one sample, sequenced in a study of T cell responses to AZD1222 COVID-19 vaccine. Assay: immunoSEQ multiplex PCR; the TCRdb copy retains only in-frame clones and omits some. The table lists 130,000 to 150,000 clones, just over 90% of them singletons. The input for sequencing was peripheral blood, taken on day 0 of MenACWY control vaccination. All receptors derive from an adult in good health.

CDR3 protein: CASSRNSPLHF. The CDR3 DNA reads as TGTGCCAGCAGCCGGAATTCACCCCTCCACTTT. The chain carries TRBV5-6 and TRBJ1-6; D is undetermined. The CDR3 sequence is 11 residues long. Trimming pared 4 bases from V and 7 bases from J, leaving 3 bases between. Germline CDR1 is SGHDT and CDR2 is YYEEEE.

This chain connects TRBV10-3 to TRBJ2-7; no firm D call. Germline lookup yields CDR1 ENHRY and CDR2 SYGVKD. With 5 bases removed from V and 3 bases from J, the gap between germline ends came to 5 bases. This CDR3 region has 11 residues. This CDR3 is CAISSNYEQYF. CDR3 DNA: TGTGCCATCAGTAGCAACTACGAGCAGTACTTC.

The V call is TRBV5-8, the J call TRBJ2-3; 10 nucleotides line up with TRBD2. CDR1 and CDR2 (germline): SGHTS, YDEGEE. Trimming cost V 0 bases and J 1 base; bases outside gene matches: 5. The CDR3 consists of 17 residues. In nucleotides, the CDR3 is TGTGCCAGCAGCTTGGCTCATGGGACTAGCGGCACAGATACGCAGTATTTT. Encoded protein: CASSLAHGTSGTDTQYF.

The chain combines TRBV5-1 with TRBJ2-2; 10 bases match TRBD2. The CDR3 is made up of 16 amino acids. In germline, CDR1 is SGHRS, CDR2 YFSETQ. Unmatched junction bases numbered 9, after V lost 4 bases and J lost 6 bases. Here the CDR3 DNA reads TGCGCCAGCAGCACTTTAGCGGGAGGAGAGGCCGGGGAGCTGTTTTTT. It codes for CASSTLAGGEAGELFF.

The chain uses TRBV28 and TRBJ2-5, with D perhaps TRBD2 (5 bases). The CDR3 totals 16 residues. Germline-derived CDR1 and CDR2 are MDHEN and SYDVKM. The V end was cut by 5 bases, the J end by 1 base, with 17 bases between. The CDR3 sequence is CASSPSHGVSQETQYF. CDR3 DNA: TGTGCCAGCAGTCCCTCGCACGGGGTCTCCCAAGAGACCCAGTACTTC.

The chain employs TRBV27 and TRBJ2-7; 7 bases align to TRBD1. J gave up 2 bases and V 6 bases, and 13 bases lay outside the gene matches. This CDR3 is built from 16 residues. In germline, CDR1 is MNHEY, CDR2 SMNVEV (reference sequence). CDR3 loop: CASSNSDRRMTYEQYF. In nucleotides, the CDR3 is TGTGCCAGCAGCAACTCGGACAGGCGCATGACCTACGAGCAGTACTTC.

This clone was picked up a small number of times. This chain connects TRBV5-1 to TRBJ2-1; D is ambiguous. Trimming pared 4 bases from V and 7 bases from J, leaving 15 bases between. The germline V gene has CDR1 SGHRS and CDR2 YFSETQ. The CDR3 sequence is 14 residues long. In DNA, the CDR3 is TGCGCCAGCAGCCCCCGGGCCGGTGGGAATGAGCAGTTCTTC. It codes for CASSPRAGGNEQFF.

J is TRBJ1-6 and V is TRBV5-1; the match to TRBD1 covers 9 bases. CDR3 size: 14 residues. Germline V gene data show CDR1 as SGHRS and CDR2 as YFSETQ. V lost 5 bases and J lost 7; bases outside the gene matches: 4. The CDR3 coding sequence is TGCGCCAGCAGGGAGGGACAGGGAAATTCACCCCTCCACTTT. Residues: CASREGQGNSPLHF.

This chain joins TRBV9 and TRBJ1-1; D is unresolved. Trimming stripped 0 bases from V and 7 bases from J, with 10 bases between. Germline V CDR1 and CDR2: SGDLS, YYNGEE. The CDR3 is 13 amino acids. The CDR3 reads CASSVEPRGEAFF. CDR3 DNA: TGTGCCAGCAGCGTAGAGCCTCGAGGTGAAGCTTTCTTT.

This clone appeared once. The gene calls are TRBV6-2 or TRBV6-3 and TRBJ1-6; 7 bases are a match to TRBD1. The V gene end was trimmed by 2 bases and the J gene end by 9 bases; junction bases not matched to a gene: 7. There are 15 residues in the CDR3. Germline V gives CDR1 MNHEY, CDR2 SVGEGT. This chain's CDR3 is CASSYTGTVRSPLHF. CDR3 nucleotides: TGTGCCAGCAGTTACACCGGGACAGTCCGTTCACCCCTCCACTTT.

This clone was found a few times. V usage is TRBV7-3 and J usage is TRBJ2-1; 10 bases map to TRBD2. V shed 5 bases, J shed 5 bases, and the junction held 12 bases outside the gene matches. CDR1 and CDR2 (germline): SGHTA, FQGTGA. The CDR3 spans 17 residues. The CDR3 DNA reads as TGTGCCAGCAGCGTCACTAGCGGGATCCCTCCTGACAATGAGCAGTTCTTC. Translation gives CASSVTSGIPPDNEQFF.

Here the CDR3 DNA reads TGTGCCAGCAGCCTCCGGACTAGCGGGAGTCTACTAGGCACAGATACGCAGTATTTT. Its translation: CASSLRTSGSLLGTDTQYF. The gene calls are TRBV7-3 and TRBJ2-3; TRBD2 aligns across 13 bases. The CDR3 spans 19 residues. The germline V gene encodes CDR1 SGHTA and CDR2 FQGTGA. J gave up 1 base and V 5 bases, and 12 bases lay outside the gene matches.

The CDR3 nucleotides are TGTGCCAGTAGTATAATATTTGGACAGACTGATTATGAAGCTTTCTTT. Its translation is CASSIIFGQTDYEAFF. The rearrangement links TRBV19 to TRBJ1-1, with D possibly TRBD1 on 6 matching bases. V dropped 2 bases and J dropped 7 bases, with 20 bases sitting between them. The CDR3 sequence is 16 residues long. Germline values: CDR1 LNHDA, CDR2 SQIVND (reference sequence).

This clone was counted only a few times. This chain links TRBV27 with TRBJ1-2; TRBD1 matches at 7 bases. J was trimmed by 5 bases and V by 6 bases; bases with no gene match: 3. This CDR3 contains 12 residues. Germline V gene lookup returns CDR1 MNHEY and CDR2 SMNVEV (reference sequence). The CDR3 region has the DNA TGTGCCAGCAGCGACAGGGAATATGGCTACACCTTC. Residues: CASSDREYGYTF.

The J gene is TRBJ2-2, the V gene TRBV2; D may be TRBD1 (5 bases). CDR1 is SNHLY and CDR2 is FYNNEI in the germline V gene. The length of the CDR3 is 15 residues. Trimming removed 7 bases at V and 0 bases at J, with 12 bases between. The CDR3 DNA is TGTGCCAGCATTATGGACATTACGAACACCGGGGAGCTGTTTTTT. Residues: CASIMDITNTGELFF.

Written as DNA, the CDR3 is TGTGCCAGCAGCCCCGGTTCTCGGGGCAGAGGGGAGACCCAGTACTTC. Translation gives CASSPGSRGRGETQYF. The chain combines TRBV11-2 with TRBJ2-5; D possibly matches TRBD1 or TRBD2 (5 bases each). Germline CDR1 is SGHAT and CDR2 is FQNNGV. Between the trimmed V and J ends, which lost 5 bases and 5 bases, there was a span of 21 bases. This CDR3 spans 16 amino acids.

The gene calls are TRBV28 and TRBJ1-3; D call uncertain. V lost 6 bases and J lost 0, with 9 bases in between. Germline V gene data show CDR1 as MDHEN and CDR2 as SYDVKM. The CDR3 contains 14 residues. CDR3 sequence (DNA): TGTGCCAGCAGCAAGGAGAGCTCTGGAAACACCATATATTTT. Protein product: CASSKESSGNTIYF.

The chain combines TRBV30 with TRBJ2-3; TRBD2 matches 11 bases. The CDR3 contains 14 residues. Germline-derived CDR1 and CDR2 are GTSNPN and SVGIG (reference sequence). Trimming took 6 bases from V and 6 from J; bases not matched to a gene: 8. CDR3 sequence: CACGTSGSWDTQYF. The CDR3 nucleotides are TGTGCCTGTGGAACTAGCGGGAGTTGGGATACGCAGTATTTT.

V and J are TRBV4-2 and TRBJ2-7; the D gene is possibly TRBD2 (6 bases). V lost 5 bases to trimming and J lost 6 bases, with 20 bases between them. Germline loops: CDR1 LGHNA, CDR2 YNFKEQ. The CDR3 length is 15 residues. CDR3 coding DNA: TGTGCCAGCAGCTCCGCCTCGGAAGGCGGGGTCGAGCAGTACTTC. This sequence encodes CASSSASEGGVEQYF.